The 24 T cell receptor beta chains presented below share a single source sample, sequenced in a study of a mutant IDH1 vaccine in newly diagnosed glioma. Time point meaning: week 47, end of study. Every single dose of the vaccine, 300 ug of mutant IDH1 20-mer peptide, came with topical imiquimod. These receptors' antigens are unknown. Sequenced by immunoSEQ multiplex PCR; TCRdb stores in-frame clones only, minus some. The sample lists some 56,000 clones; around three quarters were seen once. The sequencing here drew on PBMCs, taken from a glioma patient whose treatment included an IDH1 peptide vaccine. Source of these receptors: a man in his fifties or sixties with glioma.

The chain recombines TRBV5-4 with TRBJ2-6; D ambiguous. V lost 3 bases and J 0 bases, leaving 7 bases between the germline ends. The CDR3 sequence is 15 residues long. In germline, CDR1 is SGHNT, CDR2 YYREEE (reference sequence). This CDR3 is CASSSTSSGANVLTF. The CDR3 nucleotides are TGTGCCAGCAGCTCAACAAGCTCTGGGGCCAACGTCCTGACTTTC.

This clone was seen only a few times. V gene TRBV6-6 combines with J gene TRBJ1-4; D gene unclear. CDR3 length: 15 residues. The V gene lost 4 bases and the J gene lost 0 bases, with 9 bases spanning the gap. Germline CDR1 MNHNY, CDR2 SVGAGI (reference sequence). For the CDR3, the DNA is TGTGCCAGCAGTTTTGTGACTGCAACTAATGAAAAACTGTTTTTT. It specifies CASSFVTATNEKLFF.

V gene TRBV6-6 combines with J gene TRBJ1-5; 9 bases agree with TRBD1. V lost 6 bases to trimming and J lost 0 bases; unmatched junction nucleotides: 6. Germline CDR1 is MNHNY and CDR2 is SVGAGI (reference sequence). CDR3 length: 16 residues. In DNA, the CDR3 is TGTGCCAGCAGGGACAGGGGACCCGATAGCAATCAGCCCCAGCATTTT. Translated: CASRDRGPDSNQPQHF.

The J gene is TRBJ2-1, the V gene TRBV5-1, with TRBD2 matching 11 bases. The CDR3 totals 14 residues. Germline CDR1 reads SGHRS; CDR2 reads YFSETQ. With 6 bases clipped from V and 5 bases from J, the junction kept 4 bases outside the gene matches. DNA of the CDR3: TGCGCCAGCAAGGGGACTAGCGGTAACAATGAGCAGTTCTTC. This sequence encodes CASKGTSGNNEQFF.

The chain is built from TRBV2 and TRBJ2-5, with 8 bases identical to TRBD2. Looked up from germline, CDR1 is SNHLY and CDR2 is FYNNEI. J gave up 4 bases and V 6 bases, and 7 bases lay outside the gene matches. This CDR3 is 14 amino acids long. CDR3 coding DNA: TGTGCCAGCAGCGGGATTAGCGGGATAGAGACCCAGTACTTC. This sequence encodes CASSGISGIETQYF. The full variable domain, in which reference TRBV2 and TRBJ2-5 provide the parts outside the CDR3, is EPEVTQTPSHQVTQMGQEVILRCVPISNHLYFYWYRQILGQKVEFLVSFYNNEISEKSEIFDDQFSVERPDGSNFTLKIRSTKLEDSAMYFCASSGISGIETQYFGPGTRLLVL.

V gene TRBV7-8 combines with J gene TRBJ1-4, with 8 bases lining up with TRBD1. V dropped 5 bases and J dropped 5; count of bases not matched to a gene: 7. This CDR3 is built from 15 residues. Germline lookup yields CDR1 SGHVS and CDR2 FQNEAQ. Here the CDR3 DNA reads TGTGCCAGCAGCCGAGGGACAGGAGTAAATGAAAAACTGTTTTTT. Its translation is CASSRGTGVNEKLFF.

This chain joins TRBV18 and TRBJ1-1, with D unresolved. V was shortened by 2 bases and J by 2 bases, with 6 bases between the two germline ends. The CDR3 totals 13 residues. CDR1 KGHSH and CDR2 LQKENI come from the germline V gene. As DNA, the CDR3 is TGTGCCAGCTCACCATACGCCAACACTGAAGCTTTCTTT. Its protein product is CASSPYANTEAFF. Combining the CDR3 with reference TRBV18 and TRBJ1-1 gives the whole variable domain NAGVMQNPRHLVRRRGQEARLRCSPMKGHSHVYWYRQLPEEGLKFMVYLQKENIIDESGMPKERFSAEFPKEGPSILRIQQVVRGDSAAYFCASSPYANTEAFFGQGTRLTVV.

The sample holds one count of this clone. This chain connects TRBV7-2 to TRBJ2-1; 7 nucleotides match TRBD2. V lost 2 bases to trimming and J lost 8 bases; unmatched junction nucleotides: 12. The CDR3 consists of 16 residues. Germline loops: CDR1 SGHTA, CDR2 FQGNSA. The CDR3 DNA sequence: TGTGCCAGCAGCTTAAATGGCGGGGGACGGGTGGATGAGCAGTTCTTC. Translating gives CASSLNGGGRVDEQFF.

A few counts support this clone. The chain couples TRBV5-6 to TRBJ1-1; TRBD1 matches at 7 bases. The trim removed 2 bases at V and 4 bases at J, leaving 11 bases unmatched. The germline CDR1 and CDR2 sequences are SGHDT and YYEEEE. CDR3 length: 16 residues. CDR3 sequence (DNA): TGTGCCAGCAGCTTCGGGACAGCTTTGTGGGGCACTGAAGCTTTCTTT. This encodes CASSFGTALWGTEAFF.

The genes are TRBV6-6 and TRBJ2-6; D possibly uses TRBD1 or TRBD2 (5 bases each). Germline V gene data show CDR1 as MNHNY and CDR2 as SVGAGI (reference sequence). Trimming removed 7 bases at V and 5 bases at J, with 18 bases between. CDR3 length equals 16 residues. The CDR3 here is CASKPLGTSRANVLTF. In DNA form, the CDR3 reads TGTGCCAGCAAACCACTTGGGACCTCACGGGCCAACGTCCTGACTTTC.

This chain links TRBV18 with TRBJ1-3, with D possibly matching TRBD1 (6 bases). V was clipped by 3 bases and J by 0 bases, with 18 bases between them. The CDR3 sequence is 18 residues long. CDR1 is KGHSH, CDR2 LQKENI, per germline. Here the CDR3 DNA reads TGTGCCAGCTCACCCCCGAGTCTAACAGGGCACTCTGGAAACACCATATATTTT. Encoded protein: CASSPPSLTGHSGNTIYF.

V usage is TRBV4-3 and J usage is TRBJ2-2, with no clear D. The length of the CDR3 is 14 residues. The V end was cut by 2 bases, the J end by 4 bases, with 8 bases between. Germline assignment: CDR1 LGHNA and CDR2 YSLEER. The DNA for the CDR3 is TGCGCCAGCAGCCAAAACAGCCGCACCGGGGAGCTGTTTTTT. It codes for CASSQNSRTGELFF.

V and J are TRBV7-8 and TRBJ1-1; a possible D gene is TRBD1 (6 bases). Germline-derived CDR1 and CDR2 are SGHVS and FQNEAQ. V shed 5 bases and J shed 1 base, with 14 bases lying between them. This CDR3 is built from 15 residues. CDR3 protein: CASSPVGGANTEAFF. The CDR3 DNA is TGTGCCAGCAGCCCGGTAGGGGGGGCGAACACTGAAGCTTTCTTT.

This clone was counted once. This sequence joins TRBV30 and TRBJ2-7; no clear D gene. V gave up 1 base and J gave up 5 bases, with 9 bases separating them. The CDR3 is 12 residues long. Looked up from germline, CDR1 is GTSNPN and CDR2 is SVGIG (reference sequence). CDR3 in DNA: TGTGCCTGGAGTGCGGGTAACCACGAGCAGTACTTC. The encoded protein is CAWSAGNHEQYF.

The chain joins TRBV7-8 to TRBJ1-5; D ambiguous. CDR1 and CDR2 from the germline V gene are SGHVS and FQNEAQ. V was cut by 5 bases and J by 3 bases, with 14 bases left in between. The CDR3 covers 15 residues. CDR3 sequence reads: CASSIIPVNNQPQHF. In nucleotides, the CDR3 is TGTGCCAGCAGCATAATTCCGGTTAACAATCAGCCCCAGCATTTT.

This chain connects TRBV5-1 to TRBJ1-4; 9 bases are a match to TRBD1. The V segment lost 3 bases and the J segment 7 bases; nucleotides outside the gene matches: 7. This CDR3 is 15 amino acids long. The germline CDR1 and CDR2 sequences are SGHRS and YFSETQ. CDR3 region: CASSSPGQGSEKLFF. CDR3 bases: TGCGCCAGCAGCTCTCCGGGACAGGGATCTGAAAAACTGTTTTTT.

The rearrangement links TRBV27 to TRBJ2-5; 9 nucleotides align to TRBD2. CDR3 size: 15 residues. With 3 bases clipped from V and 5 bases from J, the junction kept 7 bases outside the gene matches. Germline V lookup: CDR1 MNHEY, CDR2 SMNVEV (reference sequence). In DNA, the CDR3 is TGTGCCAGCAGTTTTAAGCGGGGGGTCGGCGAGACCCAGTACTTC. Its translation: CASSFKRGVGETQYF.

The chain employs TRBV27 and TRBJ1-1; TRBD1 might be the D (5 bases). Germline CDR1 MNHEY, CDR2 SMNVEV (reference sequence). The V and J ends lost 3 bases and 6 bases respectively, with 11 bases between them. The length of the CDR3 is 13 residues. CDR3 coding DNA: TGTGCCAGCAGTTTGGGGACCTTCGCTGAAGCTTTCTTT. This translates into CASSLGTFAEAFF.

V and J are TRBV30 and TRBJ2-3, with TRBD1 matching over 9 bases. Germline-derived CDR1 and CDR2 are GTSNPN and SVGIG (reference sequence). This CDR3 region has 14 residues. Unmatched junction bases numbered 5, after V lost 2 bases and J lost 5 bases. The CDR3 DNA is TGTGCCTGGAGTAGATGGACAGGGGTAGATACGCAGTATTTT. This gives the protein CAWSRWTGVDTQYF.

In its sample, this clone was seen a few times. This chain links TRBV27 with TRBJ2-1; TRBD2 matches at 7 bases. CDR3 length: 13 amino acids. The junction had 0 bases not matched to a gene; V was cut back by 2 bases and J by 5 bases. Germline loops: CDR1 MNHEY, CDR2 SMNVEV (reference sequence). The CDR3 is CASSLRGDNEQFF. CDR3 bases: TGTGCCAGCAGTTTACGGGGGGACAATGAGCAGTTCTTC.

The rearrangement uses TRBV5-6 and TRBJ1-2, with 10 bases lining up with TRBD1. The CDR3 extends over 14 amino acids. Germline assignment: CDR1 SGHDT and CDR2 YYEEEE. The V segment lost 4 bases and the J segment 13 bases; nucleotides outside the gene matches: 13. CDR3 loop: CASSPVTGGASLTF. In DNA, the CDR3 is TGTGCCAGCAGCCCGGTGACAGGGGGCGCAAGTCTCACCTTC.

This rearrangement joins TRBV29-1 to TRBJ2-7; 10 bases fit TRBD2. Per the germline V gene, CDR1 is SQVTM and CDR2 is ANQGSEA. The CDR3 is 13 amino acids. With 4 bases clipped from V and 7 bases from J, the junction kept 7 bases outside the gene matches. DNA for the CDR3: TGCAGCGTTGCTCGGCTAGCGGGGGTTGAGCAGTACTTC. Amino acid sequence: CSVARLAGVEQYF.

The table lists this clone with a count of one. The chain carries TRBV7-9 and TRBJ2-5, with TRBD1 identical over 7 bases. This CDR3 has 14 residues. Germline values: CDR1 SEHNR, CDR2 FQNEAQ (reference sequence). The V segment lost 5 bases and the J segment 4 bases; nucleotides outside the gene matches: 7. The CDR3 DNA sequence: TGTGCCAGCAGCGCAATGACAGGGATAGAGACCCAGTACTTC. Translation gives CASSAMTGIETQYF. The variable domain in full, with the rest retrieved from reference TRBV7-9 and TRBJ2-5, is DTGVSQNPRHKITKRGQNVTFRCDPISEHNRLYWYRQTLGQGPEFLTYFQNEAQLEKSRLLSDRFSAERPKGSFSTLEIQRTEQGDSAMYLCASSAMTGIETQYFGPGTRLLVL.

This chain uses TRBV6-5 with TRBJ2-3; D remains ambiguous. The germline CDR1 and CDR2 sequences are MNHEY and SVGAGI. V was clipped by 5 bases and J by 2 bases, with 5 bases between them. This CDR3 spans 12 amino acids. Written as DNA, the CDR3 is TGTGCCAGCAGTACCAACACAGATACGCAGTATTTT. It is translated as CASSTNTDTQYF.